This section outlines one TCR beta chain sequence together with its context. Its antigen is as yet unknown. These data belong to a study of memory CD4+ T cells and cytomegalovirus serostatus. In the study overall: Donors were healthy Belgian adults, 8 to 10 CMV seropositive and about two dozen seronegative. Study-wide points: A US-trained random forest predicted CMV serostatus with median AUC around 0.9. Suggested: most of the CMV-linked TCR signature lies in CD4+ memory cells.

TCRdb's copy holds only in-frame clones and misses some; the assay was immunoSEQ multiplex PCR. In the table there are 40,000 to 55,000 clones, about four fifths of which are singletons. The sort gate was single viable CD3+CD4+CD8-CD45RO+ cells for memory CD4+ T cells. Trimming at V came to 1 base and at J to 3 bases, leaving 11 bases not matched to a gene. CDR3 length equals 17 residues. Per germline, CDR1 KGHSH and CDR2 LQKENI. This TCR came from an adult in good health and CMV-seronegative. Sequencing was done on a sample of memory CD4+ T cells from blood. The rearrangement uses TRBV18 and TRBJ2-7; TRBD1 matches 8 bases. This CDR3 is CASSPRWGTGTDYEQYF. The CDR3 DNA is TGTGCCAGCTCACCACGATGGGGGACAGGAACGGACTACGAGCAGTACTTC.